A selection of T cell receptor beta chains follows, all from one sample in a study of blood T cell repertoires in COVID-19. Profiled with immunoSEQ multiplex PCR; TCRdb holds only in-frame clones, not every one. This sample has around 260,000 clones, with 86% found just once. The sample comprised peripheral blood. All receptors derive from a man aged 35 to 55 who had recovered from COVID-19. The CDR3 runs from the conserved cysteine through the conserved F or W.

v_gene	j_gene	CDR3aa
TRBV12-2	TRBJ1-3	CASRLGVRGFSGNTIYF
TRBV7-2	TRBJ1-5	CASSLASGGRRNQPQHF
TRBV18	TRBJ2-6	CASSLRGGANVLTF
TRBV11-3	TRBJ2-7	CASSLVVGRGDSSYEQYF
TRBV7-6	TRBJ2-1	CASSARQGAVPREQFF
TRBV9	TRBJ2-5	CASSVAGGLETQYF
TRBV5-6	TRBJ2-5	CASSFTVDGGLETQYF
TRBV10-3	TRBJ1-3	CAIRDDGGGNTIYF
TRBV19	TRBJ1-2	CASSPTQGAKNYGYTF
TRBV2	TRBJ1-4	CASSIQGGGLSEKLFF
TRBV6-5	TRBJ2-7	CASSQGWTGNEQYF
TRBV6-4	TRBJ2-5	CASSILAGPRETQYF
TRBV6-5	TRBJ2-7	CASSPNRGGEQYF
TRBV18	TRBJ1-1	CASSRGTGGSAFF
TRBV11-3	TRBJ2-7	CASSLRSQLRAGVRNHEQYF
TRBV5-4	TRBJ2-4	CASSRDRTLAKNIQYF
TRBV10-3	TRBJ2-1	CAISLTDNEQFF
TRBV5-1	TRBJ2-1	CASSLFGPTSGRMSYNEQFF
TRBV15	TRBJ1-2	CATSTGGGNYGYTF
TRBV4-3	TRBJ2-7	CASSELAGATYEQYF
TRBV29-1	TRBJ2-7	CSVDGIDTFPPYEQYF
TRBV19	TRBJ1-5	CASSIVHSRSGQHF
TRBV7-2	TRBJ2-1	CASSQSLSSYNEQFF
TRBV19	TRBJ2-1	CASSMTGRAPFF
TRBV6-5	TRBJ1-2	CASSSISRVGGYTF
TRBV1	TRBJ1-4	CTSSQEEFKVGEKLFF
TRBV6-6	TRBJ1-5	CASSPGQANQPQHF
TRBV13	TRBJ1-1	CASSPATAVNTEAFF
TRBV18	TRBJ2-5	CASSPGRRAETQYF
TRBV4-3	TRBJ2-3	CASSRGTTDTQYF
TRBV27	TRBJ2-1	CASRGLAGGRAYNEQFF
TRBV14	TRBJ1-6	CASSQFASGFYNSPLHF
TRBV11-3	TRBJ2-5	CASSLGEQTQYF
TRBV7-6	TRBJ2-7	CASSETSVTPYEQYF
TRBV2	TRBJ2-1	CASPAGGGSYNEQFF
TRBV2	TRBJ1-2	CASKPLKTGMVPYGYTF
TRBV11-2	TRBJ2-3	CASSLVALAGGVKGDTQYF
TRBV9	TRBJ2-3	CASDRTGGRNTDTQYF
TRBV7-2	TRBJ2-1	CASTRDLPISYNEQFF
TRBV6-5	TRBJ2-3	CASRTGQGWTDTQYF
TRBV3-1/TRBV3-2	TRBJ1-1	CASSQGGPRTAFF
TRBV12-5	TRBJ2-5	CASEGAGPKRETQYF
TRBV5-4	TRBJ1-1	CASSLAGAGTEAFF
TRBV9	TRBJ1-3	CASSGPRDRALRNTIYF
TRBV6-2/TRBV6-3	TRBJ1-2	CASSYPRGGNYGYTF
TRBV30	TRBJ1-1	CAWSGRVGSEAFF
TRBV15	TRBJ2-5	CATSRWELAETQYF
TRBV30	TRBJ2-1	CAWSVLGLAGSSYNEQFF
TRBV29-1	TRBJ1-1	CSVQGTEAFF
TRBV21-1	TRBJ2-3	CASSNETDTQYF
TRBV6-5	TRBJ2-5	CASSYKGQGETQYF
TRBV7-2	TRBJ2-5	CASSPLAGTAPYF
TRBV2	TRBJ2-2	CASRPGTGAITNTGELFF
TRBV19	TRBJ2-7	CASSDRVWNEQYF
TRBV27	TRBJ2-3	CASSLGLDTDTQYF
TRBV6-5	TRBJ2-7	CATRGGVEQYF
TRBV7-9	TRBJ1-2	CASGPRGPLYGYTF
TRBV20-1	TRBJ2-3	CSARTGDTQYF
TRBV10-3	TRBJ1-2	CAISESRGTGSYGYTF